A single sample is the source of the 19 T cell receptor beta chains below, sequenced in a study of blood T cells in healthy people across ages. A J-beta primer mix and a sample-barcoded 5' primer were used in a second PCR of roughly 7 to 12 cycles. From the 5' RACE reads, TCRdb called clonotypes with MiXCR, one entry per CDR3 protein. Among about a million distinct CDR3 sequences, roughly half were seen once, and the ten largest hold about a fifth. Sequencing input: blood. The receptors derive from a woman aged 60-70 years in good health.

The sample holds a few counts of this clonotype. The chain has TRBV27 and TRBJ1-5; the D is unclear. CDR1 and CDR2 from the germline V gene are MNHEY and SMNVEV (reference sequence). This CDR3 comprises 14 residues. Between the trimmed V and J ends, which lost 2 bases and 5 bases, there was a span of 10 bases. Here the CDR3 DNA reads TGTGCCAGCAGTTTAAAAGTGGGTTATCAGCCCCAGCATTTT. It specifies CASSLKVGYQPQHF.

The chain joins TRBV5-5 to TRBJ2-5; tentatively, D is TRBD2 (5 bases). The J call may not be correct, given that the DNA end is closer to TRBJ2-7. Germline V gives CDR1 SGHKS, CDR2 YYEKEE (reference sequence). CDR3 length: 15 residues. CDR3 protein: CASSLGGGVSYEQYF. CDR3 sequence (DNA): TGTGCCAGCAGCTTGGGAGGAGGAGTATCCTACGAGCAGTACTTC.

The chain combines TRBV19 with TRBJ2-6, with TRBD2 matching 10 bases. The V gene's germline CDR1 is LNHDA and CDR2 SQIVND (reference sequence). CDR3 length: 19 residues. V trimming: 4 bases; J trimming: 0 bases; junction bases outside the gene matches: 9. Written as DNA, the CDR3 is TGTGCCAGTAGTACCGGACTAGCGGCAACAAACTCTGGGGCCAACGTCCTGACTTTC. Its protein is CASSTGLAATNSGANVLTF. The full variable domain, its missing parts supplied by reference TRBV19 and TRBJ2-6, is DGGITQSPKYLFRKEGQNVTLSCEQNLNHDAMYWYRQDPGQGLRLIYYSQIVNDFQKGDIAEGYSVSREKKESFPLTVTSAQKNPTAFYLCASSTGLAATNSGANVLTFGAGSRLTVL.

The chain links TRBV29-1 to TRBJ1-4; TRBD1 aligns across 7 bases. J gave up 0 bases and V 7 bases, and 2 bases lay outside the gene matches. This CDR3 comprises 13 residues. Germline V gene lookup returns CDR1 SQVTM and CDR2 ANQGSEA. The CDR3: CSAGQSTNEKLFF. The CDR3 DNA reads TGCAGCGCGGGACAGTCAACTAATGAAAAACTGTTTTTT. Full variable domain (outside the CDR3, taken from reference TRBV29-1 and TRBJ1-4): SAVISQKPSRDICQRGTSLTIQCQVDSQVTMMFWYRQQPGQSLTLIATANQGSEATYESGFVIDKFPISRPNLTFSTLTVSNMSPEDSSIYLCSAGQSTNEKLFFGSGTQLSVL.

V usage is TRBV29-1 and J usage is TRBJ2-3; D might be TRBD1 (5 bases). Germline values: CDR1 SQVTM, CDR2 ANQGSEA. The CDR3 is made up of 12 amino acids. Trimming removed 5 bases at V and 3 bases at J, with 9 bases between. The CDR3 region has the DNA TGCAGCGTTTACGCAGGGACAGATACGCAGTATTTT. This encodes CSVYAGTDTQYF.

This chain joins TRBV9 and TRBJ2-5, with no clear D. Germline values: CDR1 SGDLS, CDR2 YYNGEE. Trimming took 0 bases from V and 5 from J, leaving 8 bases between them. The CDR3 totals 13 residues. The CDR3 nucleotides are TGTGCCAGCAGCGTAGATTCGTGGGAGACCCAGTACTTC. This translates into CASSVDSWETQYF.

The rearrangement joins TRBV27 to TRBJ2-7, with no clear D. The V end was cut by 7 bases, the J end by 3 bases, with 10 bases between. The CDR3 is 12 amino acids. The germline CDR1 and CDR2 sequences are MNHEY and SMNVEV (reference sequence). The CDR3 loop reads CASKDWGYEQYF. CDR3 DNA sequence: TGTGCCAGCAAGGATTGGGGCTACGAGCAGTACTTC.

V gene TRBV6-1 combines with J gene TRBJ1-5; no definite D call. The CDR3 sequence is 12 residues long. Germline lookup yields CDR1 MNHNS and CDR2 SASEGT. V was pared by 8 bases and J by 3 bases, with 8 bases between. The CDR3 DNA reads TGTGCCAGCGAGAGGGACAATCAGCCCCAGCATTTT. Protein product: CASERDNQPQHF.

This clonotype was picked up a small number of times. The chain couples TRBV6-2 or TRBV6-3 to TRBJ2-6, with D uncertain. Trimming removed 6 bases from V and 0 bases from J, with 12 bases in between. The CDR3 loop spans 16 amino acids. The germline V gene encodes CDR1 MNHEY and CDR2 SVGEGT. The CDR3 coding sequence is TGTGCCAGCAGACGAACCCCGAGCTCTGGGGCCAACGTCCTGACTTTC. It translates to CASRRTPSSGANVLTF.

This chain uses TRBV7-2 with TRBJ1-2, with TRBD1 matching 12 bases. Germline V lookup: CDR1 SGHTA, CDR2 FQGNSA. The CDR3 is 14 amino acids. V lost 5 bases, J lost 8 bases, and 6 bases stayed unmatched. DNA for the CDR3: TGTGCCAGCAGCCCGGGACAGGGGGCGGAGGGCTACACCTTC. It yields the protein CASSPGQGAEGYTF.

For this clonotype: A much larger clone lies a single base off, so this may be a read error. The rearrangement uses TRBV6-1 and TRBJ2-7, with 7 bases aligning to TRBD2. The better agreement between TRBJ2-5 and the DNA end casts doubt on the J call. In germline, CDR1 is MNHNS, CDR2 SASEGT. The CDR3 spans 13 residues. The CDR3 loop is CTSRREKGETQYF. The CDR3 bases are TGTACCAGCAGGCGGGAGAAGGGAGAGACCCAGTACTTC.

The chain employs TRBV20-1 and TRBJ2-3, with D possibly matching TRBD2 (6 bases). With 2 bases removed from V and 0 bases from J, the gap between germline ends came to 9 bases. Germline V gene data show CDR1 as DFQATT and CDR2 as SNEGSKA (reference sequence). The CDR3 covers 14 residues. For the CDR3, the DNA is TGCAGTGCTAGATCCGGGACTAGCACAGATACGCAGTATTTT. Protein: CSARSGTSTDTQYF.

This clonotype was counted a single time. The chain links TRBV7-9 to TRBJ1-1; maybe TRBD1 (6 bases). Germline V CDR1 and CDR2: SEHNR, FQNEAQ (reference sequence). V lost 1 base, J lost 6 bases, and 12 bases lay in between. The CDR3 consists of 14 residues. CDR3 sequence (DNA): TGTGCCAGCAGCTTAGGCCCCAGGGGTCCTGAAGCTTTCTTT. It specifies CASSLGPRGPEAFF.

The rearrangement links TRBV6-5 to TRBJ2-4; 9 nucleotides align to TRBD1. V shed 6 bases, J shed 13 bases, and the junction held 10 bases outside the gene matches. The CDR3 loop spans 13 amino acids. The germline V gene encodes CDR1 MNHEY and CDR2 SVGAGI. CDR3: CASRVDRGYKQYF. The CDR3 DNA reads TGTGCCAGCAGGGTGGACAGGGGCTACAAGCAGTACTTC.

V is TRBV12-3 or TRBV12-4 and J is TRBJ2-5; TRBD2 matches at 8 bases. The assigned J gene may be wrong: the sequence end matches TRBJ2-7 better. The CDR3 covers 18 residues. The CDR3 protein is CASSLARGPAGVFREQYF. CDR3 DNA sequence: TGTGCCAGCAGTTTAGCGCGCGGTCCAGCGGGAGTCTTCCGCGAGCAGTACTTC.

This clonotype showed up many times. This rearrangement joins TRBV25-1 to TRBJ2-7; D gene ambiguous. Between the trimmed V and J ends, which lost 0 bases and 9 bases, there was a span of 6 bases. Looked up from germline, CDR1 is MGHDK and CDR2 is SYGVNS. This CDR3 contains 11 residues. CDR3: CASSEYGVQYF. The CDR3 DNA reads as TGTGCCAGCAGTGAATATGGGGTGCAGTACTTC.

V and J are TRBV6-5 and TRBJ2-1; D might be TRBD1 or TRBD2, each matching 5 bases. Germline assignment: CDR1 MNHEY and CDR2 SVGAGI. Trimming took 2 bases from V and 9 from J, leaving 14 bases between them. The CDR3 runs to 14 residues. The CDR3 reads CASSYRVRDREQFF. As DNA, the CDR3 is TGTGCCAGCAGTTACCGGGTCAGGGACCGTGAGCAGTTCTTC.

The genes are TRBV5-1 and TRBJ2-5; D is uncertain. CDR1 and CDR2 (germline): SGHRS, YFSETQ. The length of the CDR3 is 13 residues. V was pared by 4 bases and J by 7 bases, with 14 bases between. DNA for the CDR3: TGCGCCAGCAGCGTGGCGCCCTCCCGGACCCAGTACTTC. It is translated as CASSVAPSRTQYF. Full variable domain (rest looked up from reference TRBV5-1 and TRBJ2-5): KAGVTQTPRYLIKTRGQQVTLSCSPISGHRSVSWYQQTPGQGLQFLFEYFSETQRNKGNFPGRFSGRQFSNSRSEMNVSTLELGDSALYLCASSVAPSRTQYFGPGTRLLVL.

The chain has TRBV7-8 and TRBJ2-5; 7 nucleotides align to TRBD2. Per the germline V gene, CDR1 is SGHVS and CDR2 is FQNEAQ. The length of the CDR3 is 15 residues. Unmatched junction bases numbered 17, after V lost 5 bases and J lost 11 bases. The CDR3 DNA reads TGTGCCAGCAGCCCTCATATAACGGGAGGCAATGAGCAGTACTTC. Translation: CASSPHITGGNEQYF.